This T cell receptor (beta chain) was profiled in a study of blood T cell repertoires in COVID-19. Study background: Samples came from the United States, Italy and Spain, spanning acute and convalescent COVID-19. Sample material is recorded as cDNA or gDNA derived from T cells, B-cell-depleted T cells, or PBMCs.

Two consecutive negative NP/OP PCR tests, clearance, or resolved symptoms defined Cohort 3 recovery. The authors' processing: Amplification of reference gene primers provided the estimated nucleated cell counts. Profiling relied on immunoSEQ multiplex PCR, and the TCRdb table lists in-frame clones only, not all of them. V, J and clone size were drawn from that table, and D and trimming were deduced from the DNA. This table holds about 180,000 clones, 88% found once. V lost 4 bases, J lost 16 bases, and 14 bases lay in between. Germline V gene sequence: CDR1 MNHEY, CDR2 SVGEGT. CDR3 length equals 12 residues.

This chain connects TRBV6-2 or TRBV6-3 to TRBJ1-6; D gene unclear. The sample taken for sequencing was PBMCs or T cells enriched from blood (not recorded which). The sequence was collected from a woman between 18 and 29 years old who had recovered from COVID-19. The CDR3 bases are TGTGCCAGCAGTTTTGGGCCTCTGGATCTCCACTTT. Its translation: CASSFGPLDLHF.